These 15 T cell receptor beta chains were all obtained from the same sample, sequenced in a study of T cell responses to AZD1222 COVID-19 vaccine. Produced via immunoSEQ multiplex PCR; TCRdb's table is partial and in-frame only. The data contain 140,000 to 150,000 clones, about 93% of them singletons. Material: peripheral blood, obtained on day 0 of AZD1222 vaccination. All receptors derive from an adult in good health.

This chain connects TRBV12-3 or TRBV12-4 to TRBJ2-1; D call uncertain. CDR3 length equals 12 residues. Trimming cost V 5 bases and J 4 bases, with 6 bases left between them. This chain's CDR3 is CASSVLYNEQFF. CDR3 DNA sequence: TGTGCCAGCAGTGTCCTATACAATGAGCAGTTCTTC.

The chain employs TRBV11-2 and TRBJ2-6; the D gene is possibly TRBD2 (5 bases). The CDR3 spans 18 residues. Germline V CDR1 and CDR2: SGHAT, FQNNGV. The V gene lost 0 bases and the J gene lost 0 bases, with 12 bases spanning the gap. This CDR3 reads CASSLDMTGSSGANVLTF. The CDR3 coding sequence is TGTGCCAGCAGCTTAGACATGACGGGGTCCTCTGGGGCCAACGTCCTGACTTTC.

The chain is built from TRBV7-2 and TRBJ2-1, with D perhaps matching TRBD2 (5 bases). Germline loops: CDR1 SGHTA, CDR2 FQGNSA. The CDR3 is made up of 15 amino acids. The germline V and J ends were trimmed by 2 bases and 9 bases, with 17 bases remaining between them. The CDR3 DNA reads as TGTGCCAGCAGCTTATCCGGAACCCCAGAGGGTGAGCAGTTCTTC. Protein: CASSLSGTPEGEQFF.

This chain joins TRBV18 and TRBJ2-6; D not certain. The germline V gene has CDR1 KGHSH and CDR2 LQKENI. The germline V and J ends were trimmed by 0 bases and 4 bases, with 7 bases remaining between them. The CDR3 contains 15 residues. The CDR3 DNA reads TGTGCCAGCTCACCACCACTAAAGGGGGCCAACGTCCTGACTTTC. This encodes CASSPPLKGANVLTF.

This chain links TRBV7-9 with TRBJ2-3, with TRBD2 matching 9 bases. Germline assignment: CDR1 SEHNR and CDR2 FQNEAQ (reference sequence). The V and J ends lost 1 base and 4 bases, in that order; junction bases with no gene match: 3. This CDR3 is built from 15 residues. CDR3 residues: CASSLEEREADTQYF. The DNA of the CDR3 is TGTGCCAGCAGCTTAGAAGAGCGGGAGGCAGATACGCAGTATTTT.

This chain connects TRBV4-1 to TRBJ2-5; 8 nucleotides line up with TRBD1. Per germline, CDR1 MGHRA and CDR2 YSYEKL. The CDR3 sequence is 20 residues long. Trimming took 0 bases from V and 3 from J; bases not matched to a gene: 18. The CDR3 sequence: CASSQEGQLGDRSPKETQYF. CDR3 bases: TGCGCCAGCAGCCAAGAAGGGCAATTGGGGGACAGGAGTCCGAAAGAGACCCAGTACTTC.

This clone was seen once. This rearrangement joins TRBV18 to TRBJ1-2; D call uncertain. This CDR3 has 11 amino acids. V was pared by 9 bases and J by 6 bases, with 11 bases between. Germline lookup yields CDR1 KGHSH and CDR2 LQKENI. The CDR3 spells CASSKDHGYTF. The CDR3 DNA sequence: TGTGCCAGTTCGAAGGACCATGGCTACACCTTC. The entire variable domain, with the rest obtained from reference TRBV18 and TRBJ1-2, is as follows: NAGVMQNPRHLVRRRGQEARLRCSPMKGHSHVYWYRQLPEEGLKFMVYLQKENIIDESGMPKERFSAEFPKEGPSILRIQQVVRGDSAAYFCASSKDHGYTFGSGTRLTVV.

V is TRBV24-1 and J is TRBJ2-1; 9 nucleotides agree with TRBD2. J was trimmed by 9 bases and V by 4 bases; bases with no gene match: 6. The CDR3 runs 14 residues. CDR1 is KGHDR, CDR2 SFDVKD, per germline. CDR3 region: CATSDQIAGAEQFF. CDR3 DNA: TGTGCCACCAGTGACCAGATAGCGGGGGCTGAGCAGTTCTTC.

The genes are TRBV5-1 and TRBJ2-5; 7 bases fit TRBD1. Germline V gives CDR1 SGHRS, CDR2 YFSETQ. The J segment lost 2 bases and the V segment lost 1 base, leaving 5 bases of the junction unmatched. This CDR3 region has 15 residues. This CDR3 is CASSLTVRGQETQYF. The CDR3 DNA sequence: TGCGCCAGCAGCTTGACGGTCAGGGGGCAAGAGACCCAGTACTTC.

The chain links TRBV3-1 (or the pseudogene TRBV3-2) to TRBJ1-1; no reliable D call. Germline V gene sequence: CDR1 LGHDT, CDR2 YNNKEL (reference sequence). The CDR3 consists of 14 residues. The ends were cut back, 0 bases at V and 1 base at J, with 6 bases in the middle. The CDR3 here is CASSQDLGNTEAFF. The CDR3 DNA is TGTGCCAGCAGCCAAGATCTAGGGAACACTGAAGCTTTCTTT.

CDR3 DNA sequence: TGCAGCGTGGGACAAGTATCGGGCAATGAGCAGTTCTTC. It encodes CSVGQVSGNEQFF. J is TRBJ2-1 and V is TRBV29-1, with D possibly TRBD1 on 6 matching bases. Trimming cost V 6 bases and J 6 bases, with 15 bases left between them. This CDR3 region has 13 residues. Germline CDR1 is SQVTM and CDR2 is ANQGSEA.

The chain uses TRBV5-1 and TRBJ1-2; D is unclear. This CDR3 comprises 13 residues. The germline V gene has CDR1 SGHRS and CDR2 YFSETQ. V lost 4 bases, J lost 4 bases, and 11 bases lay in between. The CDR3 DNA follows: TGCGCCAGCAGCGCCGACCGAGTCTATGGCTACACCTTC. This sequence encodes CASSADRVYGYTF. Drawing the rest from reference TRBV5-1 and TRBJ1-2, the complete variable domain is KAGVTQTPRYLIKTRGQQVTLSCSPISGHRSVSWYQQTPGQGLQFLFEYFSETQRNKGNFPGRFSGRQFSNSRSEMNVSTLELGDSALYLCASSADRVYGYTFGSGTRLTVV.

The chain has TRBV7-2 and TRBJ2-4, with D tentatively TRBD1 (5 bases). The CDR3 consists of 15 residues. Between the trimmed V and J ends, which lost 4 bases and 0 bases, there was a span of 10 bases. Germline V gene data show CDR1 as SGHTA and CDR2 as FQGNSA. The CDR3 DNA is TGTGCCAGCAGCTCAGGGTTTATAGCCAAAAACATTCAGTACTTC. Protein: CASSSGFIAKNIQYF.

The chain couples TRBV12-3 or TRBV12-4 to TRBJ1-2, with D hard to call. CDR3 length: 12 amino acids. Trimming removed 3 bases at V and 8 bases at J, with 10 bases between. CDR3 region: CASSFGHRGYTF. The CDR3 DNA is TGTGCCAGCAGTTTCGGGCACCGAGGCTACACCTTC.

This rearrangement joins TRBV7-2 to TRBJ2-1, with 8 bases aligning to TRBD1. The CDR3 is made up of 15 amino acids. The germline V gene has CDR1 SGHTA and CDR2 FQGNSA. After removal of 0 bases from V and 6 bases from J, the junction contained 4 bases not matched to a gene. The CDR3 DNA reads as TGTGCCAGCAGCTTAGCGACAGGGGCAGCCAATGAGCAGTTCTTC. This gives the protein CASSLATGAANEQFF.